A single sample is the source of the 25 T cell receptor beta chains below, sequenced in a study of OX40 agonist ivuxolimab in advanced cancers. The repertoire was sequenced with immunoSEQ multiplex PCR; TCRdb's copy has only in-frame clones and lacks some. The sample shows 34,000 or so clones, just under 90% of them seen only once. The starting material was CD4+ or CD8+ T cells sorted from blood, obtained in a trial of the OX40 agonist ivuxolimab. The receptors stem from an adult with an advanced solid tumor such as melanoma, head and neck, liver or kidney cancer.

This rearrangement joins TRBV11-2 to TRBJ1-1; D gene ambiguous. V dropped 5 bases and J dropped 2 bases, with 18 bases sitting between them. The CDR3 extends over 16 amino acids. From germline, CDR1 is SGHAT and CDR2 FQNNGV. The CDR3 DNA reads as TGTGCCAGCAGCCGACGAGATGAGAAATTAAACACTGAAGCTTTCTTT. Translated: CASSRRDEKLNTEAFF.

The chain has TRBV11-1 and TRBJ1-1, with TRBD1 as a possible D gene (6 bases). V lost 5 bases and J 0 bases, leaving 13 bases between the germline ends. Germline values: CDR1 SGHAT, CDR2 FQDESV (reference sequence). The CDR3 spans 15 residues. CDR3 DNA: TGTGCCAGCAGCCCTAGTCGGACAGTGAACACTGAAGCTTTCTTT. Translation gives CASSPSRTVNTEAFF.

This chain connects TRBV14 to TRBJ2-1; D is unresolved. This CDR3 contains 15 residues. From germline, CDR1 is SGHDN and CDR2 FVKESK. Trimming took off 1 base at V and 4 bases at J, with 11 bases between the two ends. CDR3 in DNA: TGTGCCAGCAGCCAAGGGATCGGATCGTACAATGAGCAGTTCTTC. Translating it yields CASSQGIGSYNEQFF.

This sequence joins TRBV15 and TRBJ1-1; 7 bases fit TRBD1. CDR1 is LNHNV, CDR2 YYDKDF, per germline (reference sequence). The CDR3 loop spans 14 amino acids. With 7 bases clipped from V and 6 bases from J, the junction kept 11 bases outside the gene matches. The CDR3 is CATTATGSGAEAFF. As DNA, the CDR3 is TGTGCCACCACTGCGACAGGGAGTGGCGCTGAAGCTTTCTTT. The variable domain in full, completed from reference TRBV15 and TRBJ1-1, reads DAMVIQNPRYQVTQFGKPVTLSCSQTLNHNVMYWYQQKSSQAPKLLFHYYDKDFNNEADTPDNFQSRRPNTSFCFLDIRSPGLGDTAMYLCATTATGSGAEAFFGQGTRLTVV.

The chain carries TRBV28 and TRBJ1-5; D is unclear. Trimming removed 3 bases from V and 0 bases from J, with 6 bases in between. The CDR3 loop spans 14 amino acids. Germline V gene sequence: CDR1 MDHEN, CDR2 SYDVKM. CDR3 sequence (DNA): TGTGCCAGCAGTTTGGAGATTAGCAATCAGCCCCAGCATTTT. Protein product: CASSLEISNQPQHF.

The chain is built from TRBV4-1 and TRBJ1-1; 7 positions agree with TRBD1. CDR1 is MGHRA and CDR2 is YSYEKL in the germline V gene. The trim removed 4 bases at V and 1 base at J, leaving 12 bases unmatched. The CDR3 covers 17 residues. This CDR3 reads CASSPTGILHSNTEAFF. CDR3 in DNA: TGCGCCAGCAGCCCGACAGGGATCCTACATTCGAACACTGAAGCTTTCTTT.

J is TRBJ2-5 and V is TRBV9, with 9 nucleotides matching TRBD1. This CDR3 has 18 amino acids. The V and J ends lost 3 bases and 1 base, in that order; junction bases with no gene match: 13. The germline gives CDR1 SGDLS, CDR2 YYNGEE. DNA of the CDR3: TGTGCCAGCAGCGCCCAAACCGGGACAGGGAGCTCCCAAGAGACCCAGTACTTC. Its translation: CASSAQTGTGSSQETQYF.

The genes are TRBV30 and TRBJ2-3; tentatively, D is TRBD2 (6 bases). V lost 0 bases, J lost 6 bases, and 13 bases lay in between. The CDR3 extends over 14 amino acids. CDR1 is GTSNPN, CDR2 SVGIG, per germline (reference sequence). CDR3 sequence: CAWSVMAGGDTQYF. The CDR3 DNA follows: TGTGCCTGGAGTGTAATGGCTGGGGGGGATACGCAGTATTTT.

The chain combines TRBV6-1 with TRBJ2-7; D not resolved. This CDR3 is built from 14 residues. V was shortened by 4 bases and J by 4 bases, with 14 bases between the two germline ends. CDR1 is MNHNS and CDR2 is SASEGT in the germline V gene. CDR3 bases: TGTGCCAGCAGTGTATGGGTCCAAAATTACGAGCAGTACTTC. It yields the protein CASSVWVQNYEQYF.

The V gene is TRBV5-6, the J gene TRBJ2-1; D might be TRBD2 (6 bases). The ends were cut back, 0 bases at V and 6 bases at J, with 16 bases in the middle. The CDR3 is 16 amino acids. Per the germline V gene, CDR1 is SGHDT and CDR2 is YYEEEE. The DNA for the CDR3 is TGTGCCAGCAGCTTGGCCGGTCATCGCGGGATCAATGAGCAGTTCTTC. Translated: CASSLAGHRGINEQFF.

This sequence joins TRBV9 and TRBJ2-2, with D perhaps matching TRBD1 (5 bases). The CDR3 runs 16 residues. V lost 1 base and J 0 bases, leaving 10 bases between the germline ends. The germline V gene has CDR1 SGDLS and CDR2 YYNGEE. CDR3 nucleotide sequence: TGTGCCAGCAGCGTACAGCGCAGGGCGAACACCGGGGAGCTGTTTTTT. Amino acids: CASSVQRRANTGELFF. The full variable domain, in which reference TRBV9 and TRBJ2-2 provide the parts outside the CDR3, is DSGVTQTPKHLITATGQRVTLRCSPRSGDLSVYWYQQSLDQGLQFLIQYYNGEERAKGNILERFSAQQFPDLHSELNLSSLELGDSALYFCASSVQRRANTGELFFGEGSRLTVL.

The chain links TRBV5-1 to TRBJ2-2; TRBD1 matches 8 bases. V shed 4 bases and J 6 bases; nucleotides not matched to a gene: 11. The length of the CDR3 is 16 residues. CDR1 is SGHRS, CDR2 YFSETQ, per germline. The CDR3, as DNA: TGCGCCAGCAGCCCCTCCGGACAGGGTTTCCCCGGGGAGCTGTTTTTT. This translates into CASSPSGQGFPGELFF.

The chain joins TRBV10-3 to TRBJ2-3; D call uncertain. The CDR3 loop spans 14 amino acids. The V and J ends lost 2 bases and 2 bases respectively, with 8 bases between them. Germline lookup yields CDR1 ENHRY and CDR2 SYGVKD. The CDR3 nucleotides read TGTGCCATCAGTGAGGAGGCAGACACAGATACGCAGTATTTT. Translated: CAISEEADTDTQYF.

The rearrangement joins TRBV27 to TRBJ1-1; TRBD1 agrees at 11 bases. The ends lost 6 bases at V and 3 bases at J; junction bases unmatched: 3. The CDR3 extends over 14 amino acids. From germline, CDR1 is MNHEY and CDR2 SMNVEV (reference sequence). CDR3 nucleotide sequence: TGTGCCAGCAGGGCGGGACAGGGGGACACTGAAGCTTTCTTT. It specifies CASRAGQGDTEAFF.

The chain combines TRBV9 with TRBJ2-3; 7 nucleotides agree with TRBD1. Germline CDR1 and CDR2: SGDLS and YYNGEE. V shed 3 bases, J shed 0 bases, and the junction held 13 bases outside the gene matches. This CDR3 has 18 amino acids. CDR3 nucleotide sequence: TGTGCCAGCAGCGACGACAGGGACCCGTCTTTTAGCACAGATACGCAGTATTTT. Its translation: CASSDDRDPSFSTDTQYF.

The rearrangement joins TRBV11-2 to TRBJ2-3; D perhaps matches TRBD2 (6 bases). Deletions cut 4 bases from V and 4 bases from J, with 18 bases between. From germline, CDR1 is SGHAT and CDR2 FQNNGV. This CDR3 is 16 amino acids long. DNA of the CDR3: TGTGCCAGCAGCTCCCTTGGCGGGGAGGTCGCAGATACGCAGTATTTT. Its protein is CASSSLGGEVADTQYF. The full variable domain, rest sourced from reference TRBV11-2 and TRBJ2-3, is EAGVAQSPRYKIIEKRQSVAFWCNPISGHATLYWYQQILGQGPKLLIQFQNNGVVDDSQLPKDRFSAERLKGVDSTLKIQPAKLEDSAVYLCASSSLGGEVADTQYFGPGTRLTVL.

This clone was counted only a few times. V is TRBV6-6 and J is TRBJ2-7; D might be TRBD1 or TRBD2, each matching 5 bases. V shed 5 bases and J shed 2 bases, with 19 bases lying between them. Germline V gene data show CDR1 as MNHNY and CDR2 as SVGAGI (reference sequence). The CDR3 loop spans 16 amino acids. The CDR3, as DNA: TGTGCCAGCAGTCAACCCCCCGGGACCGACACCTACGAGCAGTACTTC. It specifies CASSQPPGTDTYEQYF.

CDR3 sequence: CASSYGLSGKTYEQYF. Here the CDR3 DNA reads TGTGCCAGCAGTTACGGATTAAGCGGGAAAACCTACGAGCAGTACTTC. This rearrangement joins TRBV6-5 to TRBJ2-7, with 7 positions matching TRBD2. The CDR3 has 16 residues. J lost 2 bases, V lost 2 bases, and 9 bases had no gene match. CDR1 MNHEY and CDR2 SVGAGI come from the germline V gene.

The gene calls are TRBV29-1 and TRBJ2-1, with D uncertain. The CDR3 consists of 12 residues. V lost 3 bases and J lost 3, with 6 bases in between. Germline CDR1 and CDR2: SQVTM and ANQGSEA. CDR3 protein: CSVEGNYNEQFF. In nucleotides, the CDR3 is TGCAGCGTTGAGGGCAACTACAATGAGCAGTTCTTC.

V and J are TRBV27 and TRBJ2-3; the D is unclear. V lost 2 bases and J 0 bases, leaving 9 bases between the germline ends. There are 15 residues in the CDR3. CDR1 MNHEY and CDR2 SMNVEV come from the germline V gene (reference sequence). In DNA, the CDR3 is TGTGCCAGCAGTTTAAACGCTGCTAGCACAGATACGCAGTATTTT. Amino acid sequence: CASSLNAASTDTQYF.

The rearrangement uses TRBV11-2 and TRBJ1-2; no definite D call. The CDR3 spans 14 residues. V gave up 2 bases and J gave up 4 bases, with 11 bases separating them. Germline V lookup: CDR1 SGHAT, CDR2 FQNNGV. The CDR3 bases are TGTGCCAGCAGCTTACCAGCGTCCGGCTATGGCTACACCTTC. As protein: CASSLPASGYGYTF.

The sample holds a few counts of this clone. V and J are TRBV14 and TRBJ2-7; D is unclear. CDR3 length: 12 amino acids. The V gene lost 4 bases and the J gene lost 4 bases, with 8 bases spanning the gap. In germline, CDR1 is SGHDN, CDR2 FVKESK. The CDR3 here is CASSPTWYEQYF. The CDR3 DNA follows: TGTGCCAGCAGCCCAACTTGGTACGAGCAGTACTTC.

This sequence joins TRBV5-4 and TRBJ2-2, with 12 bases that match TRBD1. The germline V gene has CDR1 SGHNT and CDR2 YYREEE (reference sequence). Unmatched junction bases numbered 3, after V lost 0 bases and J lost 3 bases. The CDR3 consists of 17 residues. CDR3 region: CASSLGDRGLYTGELFF. CDR3 DNA: TGTGCCAGCAGCTTGGGGGACAGGGGGCTCTACACCGGGGAGCTGTTTTTT.

V and J are TRBV5-6 and TRBJ2-7; TRBD1 might be the D (5 bases). This CDR3 comprises 14 residues. From germline, CDR1 is SGHDT and CDR2 YYEEEE. The ends were cut back, 3 bases at V and 0 bases at J, with 10 bases in the middle. The CDR3 DNA follows: TGTGCCAGCAGCTCGTGGGGCAGCTCCTACGAGCAGTACTTC. Translation gives CASSSWGSSYEQYF.

The V and J genes are TRBV5-1 and TRBJ1-2; weak D call: TRBD1 (5 bases). This CDR3 has 11 amino acids. V lost 3 bases to trimming and J lost 10 bases, with 10 bases between them. From germline, CDR1 is SGHRS and CDR2 YFSETQ. CDR3 amino acids: CASSWGEDYTF. The CDR3 DNA follows: TGCGCCAGCAGCTGGGGGGAGGACTACACCTTC.